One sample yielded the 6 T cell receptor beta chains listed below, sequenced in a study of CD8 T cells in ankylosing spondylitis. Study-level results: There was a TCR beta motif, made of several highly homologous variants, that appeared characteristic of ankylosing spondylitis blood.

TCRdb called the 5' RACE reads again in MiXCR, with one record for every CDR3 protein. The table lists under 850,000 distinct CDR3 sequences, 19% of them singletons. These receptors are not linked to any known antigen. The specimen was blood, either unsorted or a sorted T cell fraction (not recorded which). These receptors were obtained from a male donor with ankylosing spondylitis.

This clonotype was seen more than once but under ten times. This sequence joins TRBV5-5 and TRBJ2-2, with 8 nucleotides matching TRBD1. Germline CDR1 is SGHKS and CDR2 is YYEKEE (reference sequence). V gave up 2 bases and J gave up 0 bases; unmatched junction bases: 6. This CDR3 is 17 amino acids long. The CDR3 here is CASSFWATGANTGELFF. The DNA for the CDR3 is TGTGCCAGCAGCTTCTGGGCGACAGGGGCGAACACCGGGGAGCTGTTTTTT.

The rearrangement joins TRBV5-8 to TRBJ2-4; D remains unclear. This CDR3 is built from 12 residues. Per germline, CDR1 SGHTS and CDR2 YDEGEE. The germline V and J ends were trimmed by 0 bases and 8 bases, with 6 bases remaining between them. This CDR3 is CASSLDVDIQYF. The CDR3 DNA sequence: TGTGCCAGCAGCTTGGACGTGGACATTCAGTACTTC.

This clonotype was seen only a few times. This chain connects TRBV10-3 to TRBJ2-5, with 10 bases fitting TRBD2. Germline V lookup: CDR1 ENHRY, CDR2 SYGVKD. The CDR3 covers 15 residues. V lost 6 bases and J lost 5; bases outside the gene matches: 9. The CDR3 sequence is CAISLAGDEGETQYF. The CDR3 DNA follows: TGTGCCATCAGCCTAGCGGGAGATGAGGGCGAGACCCAGTACTTC.

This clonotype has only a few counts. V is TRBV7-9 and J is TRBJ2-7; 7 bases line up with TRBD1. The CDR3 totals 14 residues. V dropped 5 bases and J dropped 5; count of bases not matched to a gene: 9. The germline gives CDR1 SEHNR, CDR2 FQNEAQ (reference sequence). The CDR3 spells CASSKEGTAHEQYF. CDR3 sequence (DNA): TGTGCCAGCAGCAAAGAAGGGACAGCTCACGAGCAGTACTTC.

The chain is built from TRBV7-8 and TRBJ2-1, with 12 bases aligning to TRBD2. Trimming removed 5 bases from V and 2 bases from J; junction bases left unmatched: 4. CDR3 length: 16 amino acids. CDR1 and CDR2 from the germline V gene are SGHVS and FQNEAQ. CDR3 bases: TGTGCCAGCAGCCCCCGGACTAGCGGGACCTACAATGAGCAGTTCTTC. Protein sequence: CASSPRTSGTYNEQFF.

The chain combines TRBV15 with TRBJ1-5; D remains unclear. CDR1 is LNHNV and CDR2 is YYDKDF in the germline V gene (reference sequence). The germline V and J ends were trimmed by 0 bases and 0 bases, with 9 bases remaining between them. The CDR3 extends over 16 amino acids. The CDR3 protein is CATSRDGDNSNQPQHF. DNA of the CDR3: TGTGCCACCAGCAGAGACGGGGATAATAGCAATCAGCCCCAGCATTTT.